The 19 T cell receptor beta chains reported below all come from one sample, sequenced in a study of cytomegalovirus exposure and HLA in healthy donors. Primers included in the PCR were 60 Vbeta and 13 Jbeta primers. The data were produced by immunoSEQ multiplex PCR, yet TCRdb's version contains in-frame clones alone and is incomplete. Among about 190,000 clones listed, roughly 74% were seen once. The sample taken for sequencing was PBMCs. These receptors were collected from a woman aged 30 to 39 in good health and CMV-seropositive.

This rearrangement joins TRBV6-1 to TRBJ2-7; perhaps TRBD2 as D (5 bases). Looked up from germline, CDR1 is MNHNS and CDR2 is SASEGT. This CDR3 has 14 amino acids. V lost 8 bases, J lost 3 bases, and 17 bases lay in between. CDR3 nucleotides: TGTGCCAGCCCCCGGGAAAACAGTAACTACGAGCAGTACTTC. Amino acids: CASPRENSNYEQYF.

The CDR3 loop reads CASTSDRDGDEQYF. The DNA of the CDR3 is TGTGCCAGCACCTCGGACAGGGATGGGGACGAGCAGTACTTC. The genes are TRBV6-5 and TRBJ2-7, with 8 bases fitting TRBD1. The junction had 10 bases not matched to a gene; V was cut back by 7 bases and J by 5 bases. This CDR3 spans 14 amino acids. Germline V gene sequence: CDR1 MNHEY, CDR2 SVGAGI.

This rearrangement joins TRBV7-8 to TRBJ2-1; D perhaps matches TRBD1 (5 bases). This CDR3 region has 13 residues. V lost 5 bases and J 3 bases, leaving 8 bases between the germline ends. Per germline, CDR1 SGHVS and CDR2 FQNEAQ. For the CDR3, the DNA is TGTGCCAGCAGCCATCAGGGCTACAATGAGCAGTTCTTC. It yields the protein CASSHQGYNEQFF.

This chain joins TRBV5-4 and TRBJ2-3; 12 nucleotides agree with TRBD1. CDR1 SGHNT and CDR2 YYREEE come from the germline V gene (reference sequence). The CDR3 runs 16 residues. The V and J ends lost 0 bases and 5 bases, in that order; junction bases with no gene match: 4. The CDR3 DNA is TGTGCCAGCAGCTTGGCAGGGACAGGGGGCATAGATACGCAGTATTTT. Translated, it gives CASSLAGTGGIDTQYF.

The chain employs TRBV7-8 and TRBJ1-1; 9 nucleotides line up with TRBD1. The CDR3 length is 14 residues. V lost 5 bases and J lost 5; bases outside the gene matches: 6. Germline lookup yields CDR1 SGHVS and CDR2 FQNEAQ. The CDR3 DNA reads as TGTGCCAGCAGCGACGGGACAGGGCGGACTGAAGCTTTCTTT. As protein: CASSDGTGRTEAFF.

The V call is TRBV28, the J call TRBJ1-4; possibly TRBD1 for D (5 bases). Germline V gives CDR1 MDHEN, CDR2 SYDVKM. This CDR3 has 16 residues. The V and J ends lost 8 bases and 5 bases respectively, with 21 bases between them. The CDR3 sequence is CASRLLLGDINEKLFF. The CDR3 DNA sequence: TGTGCCAGCCGCCTACTTCTAGGGGATATAAATGAAAAACTGTTTTTT.

This chain connects TRBV18 to TRBJ2-2; weak D call: TRBD1 (6 bases). The CDR3 runs 14 residues. Germline V gene data show CDR1 as KGHSH and CDR2 as LQKENI. Trimming removed 4 bases from V and 6 bases from J, with 12 bases in between. The CDR3 sequence is CASSLAGDSGELFF. The CDR3 bases are TGTGCCAGCTCACTTGCAGGGGATTCCGGGGAGCTGTTTTTT.

The genes are TRBV9 and TRBJ2-7, with TRBD2 identical over 9 bases. The CDR3 is 15 residues long. Trimming removed 4 bases from V and 7 bases from J; junction bases left unmatched: 12. From germline, CDR1 is SGDLS and CDR2 YYNGEE. Here the CDR3 DNA reads TGTGCCAGCAGCCCGGGGGCGGGGGGGCCATGGGAGCAGTACTTC. This encodes CASSPGAGGPWEQYF.

V and J are TRBV14 and TRBJ1-1; the D is unclear. Germline CDR1 and CDR2: SGHDN and FVKESK. Between the trimmed V and J ends, which lost 0 bases and 4 bases, there was a span of 12 bases. The length of the CDR3 is 15 residues. The DNA for the CDR3 is TGTGCCAGCAGCCAAGATGCCCTACCGAGCACTGAAGCTTTCTTT. The encoded protein is CASSQDALPSTEAFF.

This clone was recorded a few times. The rearrangement joins TRBV2 to TRBJ2-5; possibly TRBD1 for D (6 bases). The CDR3 loop spans 15 amino acids. Trimming cost V 6 bases and J 5 bases, with 19 bases left between them. Germline assignment: CDR1 SNHLY and CDR2 FYNNEI. The CDR3 region is CASSASQGRAETQYF. The CDR3 DNA reads TGTGCCAGCAGCGCCTCACAGGGCAGGGCGGAGACCCAGTACTTC.

The chain links TRBV6-1 to TRBJ2-7, with 7 bases that match TRBD2. CDR3 length: 11 residues. The J segment lost 6 bases and the V segment lost 7 bases, leaving 3 bases of the junction unmatched. CDR1 and CDR2 from the germline V gene are MNHNS and SASEGT. The CDR3 spells CASTTSREQYF. Written as DNA, the CDR3 is TGTGCCAGCACGACTAGCCGCGAGCAGTACTTC.

The CDR3 DNA is TGTGCCTGGAGTAATGGGTGGGGGGGGCAGGGTGAAGCTTTCTTT. This codes for CAWSNGWGGQGEAFF. The chain joins TRBV30 to TRBJ1-1; D perhaps matches TRBD1 (6 bases). Germline values: CDR1 GTSNPN, CDR2 SVGIG (reference sequence). With 2 bases removed from V and 7 bases from J, the gap between germline ends came to 20 bases. The CDR3 runs 15 residues.

V is TRBV4-2 and J is TRBJ2-1; 7 bases line up with TRBD2. The germline V gene encodes CDR1 LGHNA and CDR2 YNFKEQ. The CDR3 totals 16 residues. The V segment lost 4 bases and the J segment 8 bases; nucleotides outside the gene matches: 14. The DNA of the CDR3 is TGTGCCAGCAGCCCAAATATGGCGGGAGAAGTGGATGAGCAGTTCTTC. Protein sequence: CASSPNMAGEVDEQFF.

This chain connects TRBV29-1 to TRBJ2-2; 9 bases match TRBD1. This CDR3 is built from 13 residues. Trimming at V came to 7 bases and at J to 3 bases, leaving 3 bases not matched to a gene. Germline V gene sequence: CDR1 SQVTM, CDR2 ANQGSEA. The CDR3 coding sequence is TGCAGCGCTGACAGGGGGTACACCGGGGAGCTGTTTTTT. Its protein is CSADRGYTGELFF.

The chain is built from TRBV2 and TRBJ1-2; D unresolved. This CDR3 comprises 15 residues. V was trimmed by 3 bases and J by 3 bases, leaving 14 bases between them. Germline V gene data show CDR1 as SNHLY and CDR2 as FYNNEI. CDR3 nucleotide sequence: TGTGCCAGCAGTGAGGTTGGCAGGAACCACTATGGCTACACCTTC. Amino acid sequence: CASSEVGRNHYGYTF. The full variable domain, completed using reference TRBV2 and TRBJ1-2, is EPEVTQTPSHQVTQMGQEVILRCVPISNHLYFYWYRQILGQKVEFLVSFYNNEISEKSEIFDDQFSVERPDGSNFTLKIRSTKLEDSAMYFCASSEVGRNHYGYTFGSGTRLTVV.

This clone was counted only a few times. The chain carries TRBV6-6 and TRBJ1-6, with 8 bases identical to TRBD1. The CDR3 is made up of 14 amino acids. The trim removed 6 bases at V and 8 bases at J, leaving 6 bases unmatched. Germline CDR1 is MNHNY and CDR2 is SVGAGI (reference sequence). The CDR3 DNA sequence: TGTGCCAGCAGGACACCGGGACAGGATTCACCCCTCCACTTT. Its translation: CASRTPGQDSPLHF.

This clone has just a few counts. V is TRBV9 and J is TRBJ1-1; TRBD1 matches 8 bases. The CDR3 extends over 14 amino acids. Germline lookup yields CDR1 SGDLS and CDR2 YYNGEE. V lost 0 bases, J lost 4 bases, and 2 bases stayed unmatched. The CDR3 nucleotides read TGTGCCAGCAGCGTAGCCACAGGGGGCACTGAAGCTTTCTTT. Residues: CASSVATGGTEAFF.

This clone was counted only a few times. The chain carries TRBV5-1 and TRBJ2-3, with D hard to call. Germline V CDR1 and CDR2: SGHRS, YFSETQ. The CDR3 extends over 14 amino acids. V lost 4 bases and J lost 3, with 12 bases in between. The CDR3, as DNA: TGCGCCAGCAGCCCCCTCGGGTTGACAGATACGCAGTATTTT. Residues: CASSPLGLTDTQYF.

The gene calls are TRBV6-6 and TRBJ2-7; D gene unclear. The V gene lost 3 bases and the J gene lost 4 bases, with 13 bases spanning the gap. The germline gives CDR1 MNHNY, CDR2 SVGAGI (reference sequence). The CDR3 spans 14 residues. CDR3 residues: CASSYAPAGYEQYF. The CDR3 DNA reads as TGTGCCAGCAGTTATGCCCCCGCCGGGTACGAGCAGTACTTC.